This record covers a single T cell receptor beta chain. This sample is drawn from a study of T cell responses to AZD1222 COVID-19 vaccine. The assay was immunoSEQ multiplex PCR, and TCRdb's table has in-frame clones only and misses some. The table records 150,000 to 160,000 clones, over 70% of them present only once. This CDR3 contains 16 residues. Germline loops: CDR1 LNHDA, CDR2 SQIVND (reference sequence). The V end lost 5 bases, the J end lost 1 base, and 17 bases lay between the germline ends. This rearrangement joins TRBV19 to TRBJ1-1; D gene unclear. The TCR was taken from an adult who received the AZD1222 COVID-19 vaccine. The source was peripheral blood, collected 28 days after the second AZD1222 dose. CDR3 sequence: CASSHTPGPPNTEAFF. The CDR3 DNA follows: TGTGCCAGTAGTCACACCCCGGGCCCCCCGAACACTGAAGCTTTCTTT.